This TCR beta chain was captured by sequencing in a study of T cell responses to AZD1222 COVID-19 vaccine. Germline V gene data show CDR1 as SNHLY and CDR2 as FYNNEI. The CDR3 sequence is 16 residues long. The V and J ends lost 5 bases and 3 bases, in that order; junction bases with no gene match: 8. The data were produced by immunoSEQ multiplex PCR, yet TCRdb's version contains in-frame clones alone and is incomplete. The data hold around 100,000 clones, with roughly nine tenths observed a single time. The clonotype originates from an adult who received the AZD1222 COVID-19 vaccine. The chain combines TRBV2 with TRBJ2-1; 9 bases match TRBD2. Source: peripheral blood, taken 28 days after the second AZD1222 dose. The CDR3 loop is CASSPQTSGYYNEQFF. The CDR3 region has the DNA TGTGCCAGCAGTCCTCAAACTAGCGGGTACTACAATGAGCAGTTCTTC.